These 29 T cell receptor beta chains originate from one sample sequenced in a study of cytomegalovirus exposure and HLA in healthy donors. PCR primers comprised 60 Vbeta and 13 Jbeta primers. The assay was immunoSEQ multiplex PCR, and TCRdb's table has in-frame clones only and misses some. This repertoire shows 100,000 or so clones, around 74% found once; its top ten account for 1% to 1.5%. Material: PBMCs. These receptors originate from a man between 40 and 49 years old in good health and CMV-seronegative.

This chain joins TRBV4-3 and TRBJ2-3; 8 bases are a match to TRBD2. The CDR3 length is 16 residues. After removal of 1 base from V and 2 bases from J, the junction contained 5 bases not matched to a gene. In germline, CDR1 is LGHNA, CDR2 YSLEER. This CDR3 is CASSQGGSGTTDTQYF. The CDR3 DNA reads TGCGCCAGCAGCCAAGGGGGTAGCGGGACCACAGATACGCAGTATTTT.

V usage is TRBV27 and J usage is TRBJ2-7, with TRBD2 matching over 12 bases. Germline CDR1 is MNHEY and CDR2 is SMNVEV (reference sequence). The CDR3 has 16 amino acids. J lost 1 base, V lost 7 bases, and 8 bases had no gene match. DNA of the CDR3: TGTGCCAGCACCCGACTAGCGGGAGTAGGATCCTACGAGCAGTACTTC. This translates into CASTRLAGVGSYEQYF.

The chain combines TRBV5-1 with TRBJ2-1; 11 bases fit TRBD2. The CDR3 spans 18 residues. J gave up 0 bases and V 6 bases, and 11 bases lay outside the gene matches. Germline values: CDR1 SGHRS, CDR2 YFSETQ. The CDR3 DNA reads as TGCGCCAGCATCCGGTCTAGCGGGGGGTCGAGCTCCTACAATGAGCAGTTCTTC. Protein product: CASIRSSGGSSSYNEQFF.

The chain recombines TRBV4-2 with TRBJ2-5, with TRBD2 identical over 11 bases. Unmatched junction bases numbered 13, after V lost 2 bases and J lost 2 bases. The CDR3 is 19 amino acids. CDR1 and CDR2 from the germline V gene are LGHNA and YNFKEQ. The CDR3 loop is CASSQKLTGTSGTQETQYF. CDR3 coding DNA: TGTGCCAGCAGCCAAAAATTAACCGGGACTAGCGGAACACAAGAGACCCAGTACTTC.

The chain joins TRBV6-6 to TRBJ2-5; 9 nucleotides align to TRBD1. Germline assignment: CDR1 MNHNY and CDR2 SVGAGI (reference sequence). Unmatched junction bases numbered 10, after V lost 5 bases and J lost 3 bases. The CDR3 consists of 16 residues. The CDR3 DNA follows: TGTGCCAGCAGTAAACTAACAGGGGGCGTCAAAGAGACCCAGTACTTC. Residues: CASSKLTGGVKETQYF.

This clone has only a few counts. The chain combines TRBV5-4 with TRBJ2-7; 9 positions agree with TRBD1. V lost 4 bases and J lost 5; bases outside the gene matches: 7. The CDR3 runs to 14 residues. Germline lookup yields CDR1 SGHNT and CDR2 YYREEE (reference sequence). The CDR3 DNA is TGTGCCAGCAGCCGGGGACAGGGTATGAACGAGCAGTACTTC. Its translation is CASSRGQGMNEQYF. Full variable domain (rest looked up from reference TRBV5-4 and TRBJ2-7): ETGVTQSPTHLIKTRGQQVTLRCSSQSGHNTVSWYQQALGQGPQFIFQYYREEENGRGNFPPRFSGLQFPNYSSELNVNALELDDSALYLCASSRGQGMNEQYFGPGTRLTVT.

J is TRBJ1-5 and V is TRBV19; TRBD1 agrees at 10 bases. This CDR3 spans 17 amino acids. V was clipped by 3 bases and J by 6 bases; unmatched bases: 11. Germline V gives CDR1 LNHDA, CDR2 SQIVND (reference sequence). The CDR3 loop reads CASSMGEGQGRRQPQHF. CDR3 in DNA: TGTGCCAGTAGTATGGGGGAGGGACAGGGGCGCCGTCAGCCCCAGCATTTT.

V is TRBV5-6 and J is TRBJ2-3; 8 bases map to TRBD1. Germline CDR1 is SGHDT and CDR2 is YYEEEE. The V and J ends lost 3 bases and 2 bases, in that order; junction bases with no gene match: 5. This CDR3 comprises 15 residues. The CDR3 coding sequence is TGTGCCAGCAGCTATCCGGACAGGGCCACAGATACGCAGTATTTT. Translated: CASSYPDRATDTQYF.

The chain is built from TRBV11-3 and TRBJ2-1, with D maybe TRBD2 (5 bases). Trimming shortened V by 3 bases and J by 6 bases, and 15 bases separated the two germline ends. This CDR3 is 15 amino acids long. The V gene's germline CDR1 is SGHNT and CDR2 YENEEA. DNA for the CDR3: TGTGCCAGCAGCTTGAGGGCTAGTCCCAGCAATGAGCAGTTCTTC. It translates to CASSLRASPSNEQFF.

J is TRBJ2-7 and V is TRBV27, with D possibly matching TRBD1 (5 bases). CDR3 size: 15 residues. Germline CDR1 and CDR2: MNHEY and SMNVEV (reference sequence). V shed 0 bases and J shed 0 bases, with 9 bases lying between them. CDR3 protein: CASSLSGRISYEQYF. CDR3 coding DNA: TGTGCCAGCAGTTTATCGGGGCGGATCTCCTACGAGCAGTACTTC.

This clone was detected only a few times. The junction departs from the called germline gene at one end, perhaps through a read error. V gene TRBV2 combines with J gene TRBJ2-3, with D perhaps matching TRBD2 (5 bases). CDR1 SNHLY and CDR2 FYNNEI come from the germline V gene. CDR3 size: 15 residues. CDR3 region: CASTESFGVTDTQYF. The CDR3, as DNA: TGTGCCAGCACTGAATCATTCGGGGTCACAGATACGCAGTATTTT.

The genes are TRBV7-3 and TRBJ1-6, with 7 bases lining up with TRBD1. Germline values: CDR1 SGHTA, CDR2 FQGTGA. The CDR3 contains 13 residues. Unmatched junction bases numbered 5, after V lost 5 bases and J lost 10 bases. CDR3 sequence: CASSETGSSPLHF. CDR3 sequence (DNA): TGTGCCAGCAGCGAGACAGGGTCATCACCCCTCCACTTT.

This clone was picked up a small number of times. The CDR3 nucleotides read TGTGCCAGCACCAAAGGGAGTTACGAGCAGTACTTC. Protein: CASTKGSYEQYF. This rearrangement joins TRBV2 to TRBJ2-7, with D maybe TRBD2 (5 bases). From germline, CDR1 is SNHLY and CDR2 FYNNEI. The CDR3 extends over 12 amino acids. Trimming shortened V by 7 bases and J by 4 bases, and 11 bases separated the two germline ends.

This chain joins TRBV29-1 and TRBJ2-1; 8 bases fit TRBD1. The J segment lost 3 bases and the V segment lost 4 bases, leaving 11 bases of the junction unmatched. The germline gives CDR1 SQVTM, CDR2 ANQGSEA. The CDR3 extends over 16 amino acids. In DNA, the CDR3 is TGCAGCGTTGGGGGGTCTTTAGGACAGGGCTACAATGAGCAGTTCTTC. It yields the protein CSVGGSLGQGYNEQFF.

The rearrangement links TRBV9 to TRBJ2-1, with a weak D call TRBD1 (6 bases). Per the germline V gene, CDR1 is SGDLS and CDR2 is YYNGEE. Trimming shortened V by 1 base and J by 8 bases, and 10 bases separated the two germline ends. CDR3 length: 13 residues. CDR3 sequence reads: CASSVSRGDEQFF. CDR3 nucleotide sequence: TGTGCCAGCAGCGTATCCAGGGGCGATGAGCAGTTCTTC.

The CDR3 nucleotides are TGCGCCAGCAGCCAAAGCCTCAGGGGATCGTTAGATACGCAGTATTTT. It encodes CASSQSLRGSLDTQYF. This chain links TRBV4-1 with TRBJ2-3, with D perhaps matching TRBD1 (6 bases). Trimming removed 2 bases from V and 5 bases from J, with 17 bases in between. Per the germline V gene, CDR1 is MGHRA and CDR2 is YSYEKL. CDR3 length: 16 residues.

The rearrangement links TRBV6-1 to TRBJ1-2; TRBD1 agrees at 11 bases. With V trimmed by 5 bases and J by 8 bases, 7 bases remained unmatched. The germline gives CDR1 MNHNS, CDR2 SASEGT. The CDR3 totals 14 residues. CDR3 nucleotides: TGTGCCAGCAGTTCGCCGGGACAGGGGGAGGGCTACACCTTC. It encodes CASSSPGQGEGYTF.

The chain links TRBV7-2 to TRBJ2-7; 13 positions agree with TRBD2. J gave up 4 bases and V 5 bases, and 8 bases lay outside the gene matches. The CDR3 extends over 16 amino acids. Germline V lookup: CDR1 SGHTA, CDR2 FQGNSA. The CDR3 DNA is TGTGCCAGCAGCACCGGGGGGGGACTAGCGGGGTACGAGCAGTACTTC. Its translation is CASSTGGGLAGYEQYF.

This chain links TRBV7-6 with TRBJ2-1; 8 bases map to TRBD2. J lost 5 bases, V lost 3 bases, and 6 bases had no gene match. CDR1 and CDR2 (germline): SGHVS, FNYEAQ. The CDR3 loop spans 15 amino acids. CDR3 coding DNA: TGTGCCAGCAGCTTGCGCGGGGGGCAAAACAATGAGCAGTTCTTC. Residues: CASSLRGGQNNEQFF.

This chain joins TRBV4-1 and TRBJ2-4, with 9 bases that match TRBD1. The CDR3 is 15 amino acids. The germline V gene encodes CDR1 MGHRA and CDR2 YSYEKL. J gave up 9 bases and V 2 bases, and 8 bases lay outside the gene matches. The CDR3 is CASSQNRDRVSIQYF. DNA of the CDR3: TGCGCCAGCAGCCAAAACCGGGACAGGGTGAGCATTCAGTACTTC.

The V and J genes are TRBV11-3 and TRBJ2-3; 7 bases line up with TRBD2. The germline gives CDR1 SGHNT, CDR2 YENEEA. The CDR3 length is 15 residues. V was pared by 0 bases and J by 1 base, with 1 base of the junction left unmatched. As DNA, the CDR3 is TGTGCCAGCAGCTTAGAGAGCGGGGGCACAGATACGCAGTATTTT. Its protein product is CASSLESGGTDTQYF.

V is TRBV27 and J is TRBJ2-7, with 7 positions matching TRBD1. CDR3 length: 14 amino acids. V trimming: 5 bases; J trimming: 2 bases; junction bases outside the gene matches: 6. Germline lookup yields CDR1 MNHEY and CDR2 SMNVEV (reference sequence). The CDR3 nucleotides are TGTGCCAGCAGTCTCCGACAGGGACCCTACGAGCAGTACTTC. It yields the protein CASSLRQGPYEQYF.

About this clone: The identical CDR3 is also encoded by other nucleotide sequences in the sample. The rearrangement links TRBV6-5 to TRBJ1-5, with TRBD1 as a possible D gene (5 bases). The CDR3 has 15 residues. Germline V gives CDR1 MNHEY, CDR2 SVGAGI. V lost 3 bases, J lost 0 bases, and 9 bases lay in between. The chain's CDR3 is CASSYRQGSNQPQHF. DNA of the CDR3: TGTGCCAGCAGTTATCGCCAGGGTAGCAATCAGCCCCAGCATTTT.

The chain combines TRBV4-1 with TRBJ2-3; TRBD1 aligns across 7 bases. The CDR3 spans 15 residues. V lost 4 bases, J lost 3 bases, and 7 bases stayed unmatched. CDR1 is MGHRA, CDR2 YSYEKL, per germline. In DNA form, the CDR3 reads TGCGCCAGCAGCCGGTGGGACAGAGAAACAGATACGCAGTATTTT. Encoded protein: CASSRWDRETDTQYF.

The genes are TRBV4-1 and TRBJ2-7; D uncertain. The CDR3 has 11 residues. Trimming took 1 base from V and 10 from J, leaving 8 bases between them. In germline, CDR1 is MGHRA, CDR2 YSYEKL. The CDR3 nucleotides read TGCGCCAGCAGCCAAGGGCCCCGCCAGTACTTC. This translates into CASSQGPRQYF.

The rearrangement joins TRBV7-9 to TRBJ1-1; D gene unclear. Germline CDR1 and CDR2: SEHNR and FQNEAQ (reference sequence). The CDR3 covers 13 residues. Trimming removed 0 bases at V and 7 bases at J, with 9 bases between. This CDR3 is CASSLAGGYEAFF. CDR3 sequence (DNA): TGTGCCAGCAGCTTAGCGGGAGGGTATGAAGCTTTCTTT. Variable domain in full (rest from reference TRBV7-9 and TRBJ1-1): DTGVSQNPRHKITKRGQNVTFRCDPISEHNRLYWYRQTLGQGPEFLTYFQNEAQLEKSRLLSDRFSAERPKGSFSTLEIQRTEQGDSAMYLCASSLAGGYEAFFGQGTRLTVV.

The rearrangement joins TRBV7-2 to TRBJ2-5; 12 bases line up with TRBD1. This CDR3 spans 16 amino acids. V gave up 6 bases and J gave up 11 bases; unmatched junction bases: 16. In germline, CDR1 is SGHTA, CDR2 FQGNSA. The CDR3 reads CASSNLSGQGAREQYF. CDR3 nucleotide sequence: TGTGCCAGCAGTAATTTATCGGGACAGGGGGCGCGTGAGCAGTACTTC.

The chain employs TRBV14 and TRBJ2-1, with 15 bases lining up with TRBD2. This CDR3 is 18 amino acids long. Germline V gene sequence: CDR1 SGHDN, CDR2 FVKESK. Losses at the gene ends were 3 bases for V and 4 bases for J; bases not matched to a gene: 7. In DNA form, the CDR3 reads TGTGCCAGCAGCCATTCCGGACTAGCGGGGGGGATATACAATGAGCAGTTCTTC. It is translated as CASSHSGLAGGIYNEQFF.

V is TRBV6-5 and J is TRBJ1-3, with a possible D match to TRBD1 (6 bases). Germline-derived CDR1 and CDR2 are MNHEY and SVGAGI. Trimming removed 6 bases from V and 2 bases from J, with 8 bases in between. The CDR3 has 13 amino acids. In DNA, the CDR3 is TGTGCCAGCAGAGGACAGACTGGAAACACCATATATTTT. Its translation: CASRGQTGNTIYF.